The rows below give T cell receptor beta chains drawn from one sample of a study of radiotherapy plus CTLA-4 blockade in lung cancer. TCRdb keeps only in-frame clones here, not all; method: immunoSEQ multiplex PCR. The sample holds some 41,000 clones, about 70% seen once. Specimen: peripheral blood, collected from a patient treated with radiotherapy plus ipilimumab. These receptors all come from a human donor with non-small cell lung cancer who had a partial response to radiotherapy plus ipilimumab. Each CDR3 is given with its conserved first and last residue. The order of the fields is J gene, D gene, V gene, clone size, CDR3 protein, CDR3 DNA. A D gene is named only where the DNA matches it firmly. Clone size, where shown, is once, few, many, or a class for clones that have expanded.

>TRBJ2-7|.|TRBV29-1|.
CSVVMRGPTYEQYF
TGCAGCGTTGTAATGCGGGGGCCTACCTACGAGCAGTACTTC
>TRBJ1-4|TRBD1|TRBV6-1|once
CASSFTTGKPEKLFF
TGTGCCAGCAGTTTCACGACAGGGAAGCCTGAAAAACTGTTTTTT
>TRBJ1-2|TRBD1|TRBV7-2|.
CASSLSPGTGGSGYTF
TGTGCCAGCAGCTTAAGCCCCGGGACAGGGGGCTCTGGCTACACCTTC
>TRBJ2-1|.|TRBV6-5|.
CASSSRVNEQFF
TGTGCCAGCAGTTCCAGGGTAAATGAGCAGTTCTTC
>TRBJ2-7|TRBD2|TRBV7-8|.
CASSLRRLAGGGEQYF
TGTGCCAGCAGCTTAAGGCGACTAGCGGGAGGAGGGGAGCAGTACTTC
>TRBJ2-3|TRBD2|TRBV9|.
CASGTAGDTDTQYF
TGTGCCAGCGGCACAGCGGGGGACACAGATACGCAGTATTTT
>TRBJ2-4|.|TRBV15|once
CATSTKGSGWDKNIQYF
TGTGCCACCAGCACCAAGGGGTCAGGGTGGGACAAAAACATTCAGTACTTC
>TRBJ1-5|.|TRBV2|.
CASSLNSNQPQHF
TGTGCCAGCAGCCTTAATAGCAATCAGCCCCAGCATTTT
>TRBJ2-1|.|TRBV7-9|.
CASSLGTVYNEQFF
TGTGCCAGCAGCTTAGGGACAGTCTACAATGAGCAGTTCTTC
>TRBJ1-2|.|TRBV5-6|.
CASSSTGLEGYTF
TGTGCCAGCAGCTCCACAGGTCTAGAAGGCTACACCTTC
>TRBJ1-4|.|TRBV5-8|few
CASSLANGQLNEKLFF
TGTGCCAGCAGCTTGGCCAACGGACAGCTTAATGAAAAACTGTTTTTT
>TRBJ1-1|TRBD1|TRBV9|medium-sized
CASSVGDRGRDSEAFF
TGTGCCAGCAGCGTAGGTGACAGGGGGCGAGATAGTGAAGCTTTCTTT
>TRBJ2-5|TRBD1|TRBV29-1|.
CSTGQGAGEETQYF
TGCAGCACCGGACAGGGGGCCGGAGAAGAGACCCAGTACTTC
>TRBJ2-7|.|TRBV4-2|.
CASSTLQGTEQYF
TGTGCCAGCAGCACCCTTCAGGGAACCGAGCAGTACTTC
>TRBJ1-1|TRBD1|TRBV7-3|once
CASSIDRGTEAFF
TGTGCCAGCTCTATTGACAGGGGCACTGAAGCTTTCTTT
>TRBJ2-3|.|TRBV7-9|.
CASSTTGTDTQYF
TGTGCCAGCAGCACAACAGGGACGGATACGCAGTATTTT
>TRBJ1-5|TRBD1|TRBV19|.
CASDRDRSRGQPQHF
TGTGCCAGTGATCGGGACAGGAGTAGAGGACAGCCCCAGCATTTT
>TRBJ1-4|TRBD1|TRBV7-3|.
CASSSTGGTNEKLFF
TGTGCCAGCAGCTCCACAGGGGGCACTAATGAAAAACTGTTTTTT
>TRBJ1-2|TRBD1|TRBV29-1|many
CSVGGGQANYGYTF
TGCAGCGTTGGTGGGGGACAGGCTAACTATGGCTACACCTTC
>TRBJ2-1|TRBD2|TRBV29-1|.
CSVGLAGGRVRSYNEQFF
TGCAGCGTAGGACTAGCGGGGGGCCGAGTACGTTCCTACAATGAGCAGTTCTTC
>TRBJ2-1|TRBD2|TRBV5-1|.
CASSPYAGGQNEQFF
TGCGCCAGCAGCCCTTACGCGGGGGGGCAGAATGAGCAGTTCTTC
>TRBJ1-2|.|TRBV25-1|.
CASSDSKSYGYTF
TGTGCCAGCAGTGATTCAAAATCCTATGGCTACACCTTC
>TRBJ2-1|TRBD2|TRBV10-3|.
CAISGLAGPTYNEQFF
TGTGCCATCAGTGGACTAGCGGGACCTACCTACAATGAGCAGTTCTTC
>TRBJ2-7|.|TRBV4-2|.
CASSLRDEQYF
TGTGCCAGCAGCCTTCGGGACGAGCAGTACTTC
>TRBJ2-7|.|TRBV5-6|.
CASSFGGGSSYEQYF
TGTGCCAGCAGCTTCGGAGGTGGGAGCTCCTACGAGCAGTACTTC
>TRBJ2-3|TRBD1|TRBV30|.
CAWSDGTDGDTQYF
TGTGCCTGGAGTGATGGGACAGATGGCGATACGCAGTATTTT
>TRBJ1-4|TRBD1|TRBV6-6|.
CASSPGQGSEKLFF
TGTGCCAGCAGTCCGGGACAGGGGTCGGAAAAACTGTTTTTT
>TRBJ2-1|.|TRBV2|.
CASSEAVREQFF
TGTGCCAGCAGTGAAGCGGTTAGAGAGCAGTTCTTC
>TRBJ2-1|TRBD1|TRBV4-3|.
CASSQESGQGGHEQFF
TGCGCCAGCAGCCAAGAATCGGGACAGGGTGGCCATGAGCAGTTCTTC
>TRBJ1-1|.|TRBV7-9|few
CASSLADRRSTEAFF
TGTGCCAGCAGCTTAGCCGACAGGAGGAGCACTGAAGCTTTCTTT
>TRBJ2-7|.|TRBV6-1|.
CASENLSSYEQYF
TGTGCCAGCGAAAACCTCAGCTCCTACGAGCAGTACTTC
>TRBJ1-2|.|TRBV27|.
CASSLPYGYTF
TGTGCCAGCAGTTTACCTTATGGCTACACCTTC
>TRBJ1-1|.|TRBV6-1|.
CASTSWRTVTEAFF
TGTGCCAGCACAAGTTGGCGGACAGTCACTGAAGCTTTCTTT
>TRBJ2-5|TRBD2|TRBV14|.
CASSFSAGAGETQYF
TGTGCCAGCAGCTTCTCAGCGGGGGCGGGGGAGACCCAGTACTTC
>TRBJ2-3|TRBD1|TRBV5-1|.
CASSLVLSAGGSDTQYF
TGCGCCAGCAGCTTGGTGTTGTCGGCAGGGGGCTCAGATACGCAGTATTTT
>TRBJ2-6|.|TRBV29-1|.
CSVPRDTGANVLTF
TGCAGCGTGCCACGGGACACTGGGGCCAACGTCCTGACTTTC
>TRBJ1-2|TRBD1|TRBV5-5|.
CASSFGTGGLGVYGYTF
TGTGCCAGCAGCTTCGGGACAGGGGGCTTGGGTGTCTATGGCTACACCTTC
>TRBJ2-1|.|TRBV2|.
CASREYNEQFF
TGTGCCAGCAGAGAGTACAATGAGCAGTTCTTC
>TRBJ1-1|.|TRBV6-1|.
CASSAGSLGGEAFF
TGTGCCAGCAGCGCCGGGTCCCTAGGTGGTGAAGCTTTCTTT
>TRBJ1-1|.|TRBV6-6|.
CASCRGRGDTEAFF
TGTGCCAGCTGTCGTGGGAGGGGGGACACTGAAGCTTTCTTT
>TRBJ1-5|TRBD1|TRBV5-4|once
CASSQGQGDQPQHF
TGTGCCAGCAGCCAGGGACAGGGGGATCAGCCCCAGCATTTT
>TRBJ1-4|.|TRBV5-6|.
CASSSGSEKLFF
TGTGCCAGCAGTTCCGGGTCCGAAAAACTGTTTTTT
>TRBJ1-5|TRBD1|TRBV7-6|.
CASSSEQGRPQHF
TGTGCCAGCAGCTCCGAACAGGGGCGGCCCCAGCATTTT
>TRBJ2-7|.|TRBV6-1|.
CASSLGAGEQYF
TGTGCCAGCAGCCTCGGCGCGGGAGAGCAGTACTTC
>TRBJ1-4|.|TRBV7-9|few
CASSFYSEKLFF
TGTGCCAGCAGCTTCTATTCTGAAAAACTGTTTTTT
>TRBJ1-2|TRBD1|TRBV7-9|.
CASSLVLEGALGPYGYTF
TGTGCCAGCAGCTTAGTATTGGAGGGGGCGCTGGGTCCATATGGCTACACCTTC
>TRBJ1-2|TRBD1|TRBV2|.
CASSEQGAQGYTF
TGTGCCAGCAGTGAACAGGGGGCTCAGGGCTACACCTTC
>TRBJ2-2|TRBD1|TRBV2|.
CANRGRGTGELFF
TGTGCCAACAGGGGGCGCGGCACCGGGGAGCTGTTTTTT
>TRBJ1-3|.|TRBV10-3|few
CATKPQGDGNTIYF
TGTGCCACCAAACCCCAGGGTGATGGAAACACCATATATTTT